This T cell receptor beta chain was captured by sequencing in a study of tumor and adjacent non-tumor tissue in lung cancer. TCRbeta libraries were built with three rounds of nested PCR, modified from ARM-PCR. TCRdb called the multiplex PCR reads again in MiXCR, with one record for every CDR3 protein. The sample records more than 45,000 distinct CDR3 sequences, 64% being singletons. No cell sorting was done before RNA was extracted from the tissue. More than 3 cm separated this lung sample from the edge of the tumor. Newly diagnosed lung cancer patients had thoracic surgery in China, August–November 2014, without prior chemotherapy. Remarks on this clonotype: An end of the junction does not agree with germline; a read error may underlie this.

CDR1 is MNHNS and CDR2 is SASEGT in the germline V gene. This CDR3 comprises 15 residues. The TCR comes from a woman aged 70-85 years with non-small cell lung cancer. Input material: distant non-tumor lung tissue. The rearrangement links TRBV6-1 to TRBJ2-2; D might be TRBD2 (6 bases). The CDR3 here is CASSGRVGSIGELFF. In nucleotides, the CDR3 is TGTGCTAGCAGTGGACGGGTCGGGAGCATCGGGGAGCTGTTTTTT.